These T cell receptor beta chains were read from a single sample in a study of T cells in Graves' hyperthyroidism and ophthalmopathy. Using its own MiXCR run on the multiplex PCR reads, TCRdb lists one record per CDR3 protein. This sample has around 390,000 distinct CDR3 sequences, with more than 14% found just once. The sample consisted of blood. The receptor source for this set is a woman in her twenties or thirties with Graves' ophthalmopathy. Each CDR3 is given with its conserved first and last residue. The D gene is left open where the match is weak. Part of the rows lack a size; the others show once, few, many or a class for expanded clones.

J | V | D | size | DNA | CDR3
TRBJ1-2 | TRBV12-3/TRBV12-4 | TRBD1 | many | TGTGCCAGCAGTTTGGCAGGGGGGGCCTATGGCTACACCTTC | CASSLAGGAYGYTF
TRBJ1-5 | TRBV7-2 | NA | many | TGTGCCAGCAGCGTTCGGAGCGGGGGGGAACAGCCCCAGCATTTT | CASSVRSGGEQPQHF
TRBJ2-7 | TRBV10-1 | TRBD1 | NA | TGTGCCAGCAGTTACCAATCGGGTAGGACAGGCTACTACGAGCAGTACTTC | CASSYQSGRTGYYEQYF
TRBJ2-7 | TRBV4-1 | TRBD2 | many | TGCGCCAGCAGCCAAGGGTTGGGGACTAGCTCCTACGAGCAGTACTTC | CASSQGLGTSSYEQYF
TRBJ2-1 | TRBV20-1 | TRBD2 | NA | TGCAGTGCTAGCCCCGTGTCCAGAAGCGGGGGGGCTAATGAGCAGTTCTTC | CSASPVSRSGGANEQFF
TRBJ1-2 | TRBV24-1 | NA | few | TGTGCCACCAGTGACGTTACAGGGCGAGGCTACACCTTC | CATSDVTGRGYTF
TRBJ1-5 | TRBV6-2/TRBV6-3 | NA | many | TGTGCCAGCAGTTACGATGGGGTATCAGGGCAGCCCCAGCATTTT | CASSYDGVSGQPQHF
TRBJ1-1 | TRBV19 | NA | many | TGTGCCAGTAGACCTGTAACACCGCGGAACACTGAAGCTTTCTTT | CASRPVTPRNTEAFF
TRBJ2-5 | TRBV10-3 | NA | many | TGTGCCATCAGTAGCCAGAGACGCGCGGAGACCCAGTACTTC | CAISSQRRAETQYF
TRBJ2-7 | TRBV4-1 | NA | many | TGCGCCAGCAGCCAAGTTTGGACCCCCTCCTACGAGCAGTACTTC | CASSQVWTPSYEQYF
TRBJ2-7 | TRBV7-9 | TRBD1 | many | TGTGCCAGCAGCGGGACAGGGGGCTACGAGCAGTACTTC | CASSGTGGYEQYF
TRBJ1-2 | TRBV20-1 | TRBD1 | many | TGCAGTGCTAGGACAGGGGAATCGGACTATGGCTACACCTTC | CSARTGESDYGYTF
TRBJ1-1 | TRBV28 | NA | many | TGTGCCAGCAGTACCCCCTCGGCAGCCGCGAACACTGAAGCTTTCTTT | CASSTPSAAANTEAFF
TRBJ1-2 | TRBV5-1 | TRBD1 | many | TGCGCCAGCAGCCCGGACAGGGTCACCTATGGCTACACCTTC | CASSPDRVTYGYTF
TRBJ1-1 | TRBV2 | TRBD1 | many | TGTGCCAATTCAGACAGGGTCACTGAAGCTTTCTTT | CANSDRVTEAFF
TRBJ2-5 | TRBV27 | TRBD1 | many | TGTGCCAGCGGCCGGGACAGGGGTCCCCAAGAGACCCAGTACTTC | CASGRDRGPQETQYF
TRBJ2-1 | TRBV20-1 | NA | few | TGCAGTGCTGGGGATCCGGGATTCTGGACCTTTCTCATCAACAATGAGCAGTTCTTC | CSAGDPGFWTFLINNEQFF
TRBJ2-1 | TRBV11-2 | TRBD2 | many | TGTGCCAGCAGCCTAGCGGCCTCCTACAATGAGCAGTTCTTC | CASSLAASYNEQFF
TRBJ1-4 | TRBV18 | TRBD1 | many | TGTGCCAGCTCGGAGGGACAGGAGCCTGAAAAACTGTTTTTT | CASSEGQEPEKLFF
TRBJ2-5 | TRBV20-1 | NA | many | TGCAGTGCCCCGCCGGCCTACGAAGAGACCCAGTACTTC | CSAPPAYEETQYF
TRBJ1-4 | TRBV7-9 | NA | many | TGTGCCAGCAGCCCGGAATCGATCCGTGAAAAACTGTTTTTT | CASSPESIREKLFF
TRBJ2-7 | TRBV20-1 | NA | few | TGCAGTGCTAGAGATTTTTACGGGAGCGCTGTCTCCTACGAGCAGTACTTC | CSARDFYGSAVSYEQYF
TRBJ2-3 | TRBV5-4 | TRBD1 | once | TGTGCCAGCAGCAAGGACAGGGGTAGCACAGATACGCAGTATTTT | CASSKDRGSTDTQYF